The 22 T cell receptor beta chains given below trace back to one sample, sequenced in a study of T-cell reconstitution after alpha-beta-depleted transplantation in children. This sample's TCRbeta library carried unique molecular identifier barcodes. TCRdb used MiXCR to reprocess the PCR reads, holding one entry per CDR3 protein. The table shows 200,000 to 250,000 distinct CDR3 sequences, with approximately 6.3% occurring only once. This specimen was PBMCs, taken before TCRalphabeta/CD19-depleted stem cell transplant. All receptors derive from a boy aged 2-15 years with acute lymphoblastic leukemia, due to receive a stem cell transplant.

This clonotype was observed a handful of times. The CDR3 DNA is TGTGCCAGCAGTTGGGGCCTTTTTGGCCGCGGCTACACCTTC. Encoded protein: CASSWGLFGRGYTF. The genes are TRBV28 and TRBJ1-2, with D perhaps matching TRBD1 (5 bases). The V end lost 4 bases, the J end lost 8 bases, and 17 bases lay between the germline ends. Germline CDR1 MDHEN, CDR2 SYDVKM. This CDR3 spans 14 amino acids.

This clonotype has a handful of counts. The chain recombines TRBV11-2 with TRBJ1-5; D gene unclear. This CDR3 is built from 14 residues. V was cut by 5 bases and J by 4 bases, with 12 bases left in between. CDR1 and CDR2 from the germline V gene are SGHAT and FQNNGV. The CDR3 region is CASSPSGANQPQHF. The CDR3 nucleotides read TGTGCCAGCAGCCCCAGCGGCGCAAATCAGCCCCAGCATTTT.

V gene TRBV24-1 combines with J gene TRBJ2-1; 8 bases fit TRBD2. Germline V gene sequence: CDR1 KGHDR, CDR2 SFDVKD. The ends lost 5 bases at V and 3 bases at J; junction bases unmatched: 5. CDR3 length equals 15 residues. CDR3 protein: CATSASGSHYNEQFF. In nucleotides, the CDR3 is TGTGCCACCAGTGCGAGCGGGAGTCACTACAATGAGCAGTTCTTC.

As regards this clonotype: A junction boundary mismatches the germline segment, possibly from a read error. The gene calls are TRBV20-1 and TRBJ2-2, with 7 bases matching TRBD2. This CDR3 has 13 amino acids. Germline CDR1 reads DFQATT; CDR2 reads SNEGSKA (reference sequence). CDR3 loop: CSAATGTSREVFF. CDR3 sequence (DNA): TGCAGTGCCGCAACCGGGACCTCACGGGAGGTGTTTTTT.

This clonotype showed up many times. The V call is TRBV5-6, the J call TRBJ2-7; TRBD1 or TRBD2 may be the D gene (5 bases each). V was shortened by 5 bases and J by 6 bases, with 12 bases between the two germline ends. The CDR3 totals 12 residues. Germline assignment: CDR1 SGHDT and CDR2 YYEEEE. This chain's CDR3 is CASRGPRGEQYF. CDR3 DNA: TGTGCCAGCAGGGGACCCCGCGGCGAGCAGTACTTC. Using reference TRBV5-6 and TRBJ2-7 for the parts outside the CDR3, the full variable domain is DAGVTQSPTHLIKTRGQQVTLRCSPKSGHDTVSWYQQALGQGPQFIFQYYEEEERQRGNFPDRFSGHQFPNYSSELNVNALLLGDSALYLCASRGPRGEQYFGPGTRLTVT.

Turning to this clonotype: One end of the junction is discordant with germline, which a read error may explain. The V gene is TRBV27, the J gene TRBJ2-1; 9 nucleotides align to TRBD1. The CDR3 is made up of 11 amino acids. Germline CDR1 MNHEY, CDR2 SMNVEV (reference sequence). The CDR3 DNA reads TGTGCCAGCACCAAACAGGGGGCCCTGGTCTTC. This encodes CASTKQGALVF.

The chain combines TRBV5-1 with TRBJ2-1, with 13 bases fitting TRBD2. The CDR3 spans 17 residues. J lost 2 bases, V lost 0 bases, and 2 bases had no gene match. Per the germline V gene, CDR1 is SGHRS and CDR2 is YFSETQ. Here the CDR3 DNA reads TGCGCCAGCAGCTTGGAGGGACTAGCGGGGACCTACAATGAGCAGTTCTTC. This codes for CASSLEGLAGTYNEQFF.

V and J are TRBV18 and TRBJ2-2, with D tentatively TRBD1 (5 bases). The CDR3 runs to 16 residues. Germline CDR1 is KGHSH and CDR2 is LQKENI. V gave up 0 bases and J gave up 3 bases, with 11 bases separating them. CDR3 in DNA: TGTGCCAGCTCACCACCAAAGGGGCACGACACCGGGGAGCTGTTTTTT. Translated: CASSPPKGHDTGELFF.

This clonotype came up many times. The chain combines TRBV3-1 with TRBJ1-5; D is uncertain. The CDR3 length is 12 residues. CDR1 and CDR2 from the germline V gene are LGHDT and YNNKEL (reference sequence). V lost 3 bases to trimming and J lost 7 bases, with 7 bases between them. CDR3 loop: CASSHGPQPQHF. CDR3 DNA: TGTGCCAGCAGCCACGGACCACAGCCCCAGCATTTT.

This clonotype was detected many times. The rearrangement links TRBV9 to TRBJ2-1; possible D gene TRBD1, 6 bases. Trimming removed 0 bases at V and 1 base at J, with 14 bases between. CDR1 is SGDLS, CDR2 YYNGEE, per germline. This CDR3 spans 17 amino acids. CDR3 region: CASSVARAGVSYNEQFF. CDR3 DNA sequence: TGTGCCAGCAGCGTAGCTCGGGCAGGGGTTTCCTACAATGAGCAGTTCTTC.

The chain carries TRBV10-1 and TRBJ2-3, with D uncertain. This CDR3 is built from 14 residues. CDR1 and CDR2 from the germline V gene are WNHNN and SYGVQD (reference sequence). V lost 3 bases to trimming and J lost 2 bases, with 9 bases between them. The CDR3 spells CASSDGVVTDTQYF. Here the CDR3 DNA reads TGCGCCAGCAGTGATGGGGTAGTCACAGATACGCAGTATTTT.

This clonotype was picked up a small number of times. V gene TRBV28 combines with J gene TRBJ1-2; D is perhaps TRBD1 (5 bases). Germline CDR1 MDHEN, CDR2 SYDVKM. The CDR3 covers 16 residues. With 2 bases removed from V and 4 bases from J, the gap between germline ends came to 17 bases. The CDR3 loop is CASSLDSVKVVYGYTF. The CDR3, as DNA: TGTGCCAGCAGTTTAGACAGCGTGAAAGTGGTCTATGGCTACACCTTC.

This clonotype was detected many times. V and J are TRBV20-1 and TRBJ2-1; TRBD2 aligns across 7 bases. CDR1 and CDR2 (germline): DFQATT, SNEGSKA (reference sequence). The CDR3 has 16 residues. The V segment lost 0 bases and the J segment 0 bases; nucleotides outside the gene matches: 5. Here the CDR3 reads CSAREPRGNSYNEQFF. The CDR3 DNA reads TGCAGTGCTAGAGAACCGCGGGGGAACTCCTACAATGAGCAGTTCTTC.

This clonotype was detected many times. This chain uses TRBV13 with TRBJ2-7, with D maybe TRBD1 (6 bases). Germline V gene sequence: CDR1 PRHDT, CDR2 FYEKMQ (reference sequence). The V and J ends lost 5 bases and 3 bases respectively, with 14 bases between them. This CDR3 contains 14 residues. CDR3 amino acids: CASSPRSTGYEQYF. CDR3 coding DNA: TGTGCCAGCAGCCCCCGATCGACAGGCTACGAGCAGTACTTC.

This clonotype was seen ten or more times. The rearrangement links TRBV12-3 or TRBV12-4 to TRBJ2-7; 10 positions agree with TRBD1. The CDR3 runs to 14 residues. V was pared by 7 bases and J by 4 bases, with 7 bases of the junction left unmatched. This CDR3 reads CASTKGTGEYEQYF. CDR3 bases: TGTGCCAGCACTAAAGGGACAGGGGAGTACGAGCAGTACTTC.

In this sample, this clonotype turned up many times. The chain links TRBV28 to TRBJ1-1; D is uncertain. There are 11 residues in the CDR3. The V end lost 10 bases, the J end lost 7 bases, and 13 bases lay between the germline ends. The germline V gene has CDR1 MDHEN and CDR2 SYDVKM. Written as DNA, the CDR3 is TGTGCCATTCGGGATAGGCGTGAAGCTTTCTTT. Protein: CAIRDRREAFF.

This clonotype was observed a handful of times. The J gene is TRBJ1-2, the V gene TRBV11-2, with D hard to call. The CDR3 is 13 amino acids. V was shortened by 1 base and J by 4 bases, with 7 bases between the two germline ends. Germline V CDR1 and CDR2: SGHAT, FQNNGV. The CDR3 loop reads CASSLVGSYGYTF. The CDR3, as DNA: TGTGCCAGCAGCTTAGTAGGATCCTATGGCTACACCTTC. Using reference TRBV11-2 and TRBJ1-2 for the parts outside the CDR3, the full variable domain is EAGVAQSPRYKIIEKRQSVAFWCNPISGHATLYWYQQILGQGPKLLIQFQNNGVVDDSQLPKDRFSAERLKGVDSTLKIQPAKLEDSAVYLCASSLVGSYGYTFGSGTRLTVV.

The chain uses TRBV7-9 and TRBJ2-1; D gene ambiguous. In germline, CDR1 is SEHNR, CDR2 FQNEAQ (reference sequence). The CDR3 extends over 12 amino acids. The V and J ends lost 5 bases and 9 bases respectively, with 11 bases between them. The CDR3 DNA follows: TGTGCCAGCAGCACAGAGAACGTTGAGCAGTTCTTC. Encoded protein: CASSTENVEQFF. Based on the CDR3 plus reference TRBV7-9 and TRBJ2-1, the full variable domain is DTGVSQNPRHKITKRGQNVTFRCDPISEHNRLYWYRQTLGQGPEFLTYFQNEAQLEKSRLLSDRFSAERPKGSFSTLEIQRTEQGDSAMYLCASSTENVEQFFGPGTRLTVL.

V usage is TRBV14 and J usage is TRBJ2-2, with D possibly matching TRBD2 (5 bases). The germline V and J ends were trimmed by 1 base and 5 bases, with 8 bases remaining between them. The CDR3 loop spans 14 amino acids. CDR1 is SGHDN and CDR2 is FVKESK in the germline V gene. Here the CDR3 reads CASSQARRTGELFF. Written as DNA, the CDR3 is TGTGCCAGCAGCCAAGCGAGGAGGACCGGGGAGCTGTTTTTT.

This clonotype was counted only a few times. The chain has TRBV7-2 and TRBJ1-6; perhaps TRBD1 as D (5 bases). V lost 3 bases and J lost 7, with 10 bases in between. Germline V gene lookup returns CDR1 SGHTA and CDR2 FQGNSA. The CDR3 has 14 residues. The CDR3: CASSFRDVNSPLHF. CDR3 coding DNA: TGTGCCAGCAGCTTCCGGGACGTAAATTCACCCCTCCACTTT.

The CDR3 region is CASSLAGQEIYEQYF. As DNA, the CDR3 is TGTGCCAGCAGCTTAGCGGGACAGGAGATCTACGAGCAGTACTTC. J is TRBJ2-7 and V is TRBV7-9, with TRBD1 matching over 8 bases. The CDR3 sequence is 15 residues long. CDR1 and CDR2 from the germline V gene are SEHNR and FQNEAQ (reference sequence). With V trimmed by 0 bases and J by 3 bases, 4 bases remained unmatched.

The chain recombines TRBV24-1 with TRBJ2-5; 10 nucleotides line up with TRBD2. CDR3 length: 18 residues. The germline CDR1 and CDR2 sequences are KGHDR and SFDVKD. The V and J ends lost 9 bases and 3 bases, in that order; junction bases with no gene match: 18. In nucleotides, the CDR3 is TGTGCCACCGGCTACGGACTAGCGGAGCTCAGACGAAAAGAGACCCAGTACTTC. It translates to CATGYGLAELRRKETQYF.